These 10 T cell receptor beta chains share one sample of origin, sequenced in a study of shared clonotypes between healthy human individuals. Terminally differentiated effector memory CD45RA+ cells were left out of the naive CD8 fraction, which was CD45RO-negative and positively selected for CCR7. This table comes from immunoSEQ multiplex PCR, and its TCRdb copy is limited to in-frame clones, with some not included. The sample lists some 2,000,000 clones; about 95% were seen once. The sequenced material came from naive CD8+ T cells sorted from blood. All receptors come from a man aged 18-30 years in good health.

In DNA, the CDR3 is TGTGCCAGCAACCCAGGGGGAGATTCTGGAAACACCATATATTTT. Translated, it gives CASNPGGDSGNTIYF. The chain recombines TRBV13 with TRBJ1-3, with 7 nucleotides matching TRBD1. The CDR3 consists of 15 residues. Germline CDR1 reads PRHDT; CDR2 reads FYEKMQ (reference sequence). The V and J ends lost 7 bases and 1 base, in that order; junction bases with no gene match: 7.

The rearrangement joins TRBV23-1 to TRBJ2-7; D uncertain. TRBV23-1 carries the ORF label, with uncertain function. This CDR3 region has 15 residues. V lost 1 base and J 2 bases, leaving 12 bases between the germline ends. The chain's CDR3 is CASSQWPVAAYEQYF. The CDR3 DNA is TGCGCCAGCAGTCAATGGCCAGTAGCAGCCTACGAGCAGTACTTC.

The CDR3 loop reads CASSIETGPVYF. The CDR3 nucleotides read TGTGCCAGTAGTATAGAGACGGGACCAGTATATTTT. V is TRBV19 and J is TRBJ1-3; a possible D gene is TRBD1 (5 bases). Germline-derived CDR1 and CDR2 are LNHDA and SQIVND (reference sequence). There are 12 residues in the CDR3. The germline V and J ends were trimmed by 0 bases and 14 bases, with 11 bases remaining between them.

The chain has TRBV6-6 and TRBJ1-6; no firm D call. There are 15 residues in the CDR3. Trimming took 0 bases from V and 8 from J, leaving 11 bases between them. Germline CDR1 is MNHNY and CDR2 is SVGAGI (reference sequence). In nucleotides, the CDR3 is TGTGCCAGCAGTTACTCGTGGGGTGTGGATTCACCCCTCCACTTT. This gives the protein CASSYSWGVDSPLHF.

V and J are TRBV28 and TRBJ1-3; a weak D match, TRBD1 (5 bases). In germline, CDR1 is MDHEN, CDR2 SYDVKM. V lost 5 bases, J lost 3 bases, and 14 bases lay in between. This CDR3 is 15 amino acids long. The CDR3: CASSPHLGDGNTIYF. CDR3 coding DNA: TGTGCCAGCAGTCCTCACTTAGGGGATGGAAACACCATATATTTT. Full variable domain (remainder filled in from reference TRBV28 and TRBJ1-3): DVKVTQSSRYLVKRTGEKVFLECVQDMDHENMFWYRQDPGLGLRLIYFSYDVKMKEKGDIPEGYSVSREKKERFSLILESASTNQTSMYLCASSPHLGDGNTIYFGEGSWLTVV.

Notes on this clone: Additional DNA sequences in this sample encode the identical CDR3. This chain connects TRBV4-1 to TRBJ2-7; D is perhaps TRBD2 (5 bases). Germline values: CDR1 MGHRA, CDR2 YSYEKL. Trimming cost V 1 base and J 6 bases, with 7 bases left between them. The length of the CDR3 is 12 residues. The CDR3 bases are TGCGCCAGCAGCCAAGTGGGGAGCGAGCAGTACTTC. It yields the protein CASSQVGSEQYF.

This clone showed up just once. This rearrangement joins TRBV7-9 to TRBJ2-5; D is unresolved. CDR3 length: 18 residues. CDR1 is SEHNR, CDR2 FQNEAQ, per germline (reference sequence). Trimming removed 5 bases from V and 2 bases from J, with 24 bases in between. The CDR3 is CASSPTPVGLVSQETQYF. CDR3 coding DNA: TGTGCCAGCAGCCCGACCCCGGTAGGGTTGGTAAGTCAAGAGACCCAGTACTTC.

The rearrangement joins TRBV19 to TRBJ1-2; D remains ambiguous. In germline, CDR1 is LNHDA, CDR2 SQIVND (reference sequence). The CDR3 is 15 residues long. The germline V and J ends were trimmed by 5 bases and 1 base, with 14 bases remaining between them. CDR3 loop: CASSVQNSLNYGYTF. The CDR3 DNA is TGTGCCAGTAGTGTCCAGAATTCACTTAACTATGGCTACACCTTC.

The V gene is TRBV4-3, the J gene TRBJ1-4, with TRBD1 matching over 7 bases. V trimming: 5 bases; J trimming: 8 bases; junction bases outside the gene matches: 8. The CDR3 loop spans 14 amino acids. Germline V gives CDR1 LGHNA, CDR2 YSLEER. CDR3 in amino acids: CASSKRDSPEKLFF. DNA of the CDR3: TGCGCCAGCAGCAAACGGGACAGCCCAGAAAAACTGTTTTTT.

Remarks on this clone: This clone may be a read error of a much larger clone one base away. The V and J genes are TRBV11-2 and TRBJ2-5; no clear D. The CDR3 has 13 amino acids. The germline gives CDR1 SGHAT, CDR2 FQNNGV. The CDR3 nucleotides read TGCGCCAGCAGCCAAGATCGGGAAGAGACCCAGTACTTC. It codes for CASSQDREETQYF.